This section outlines one TCR beta chain sequence together with its context. No antigen is known for it. The CDR3 runs 14 residues. The data stem from a study of cytomegalovirus exposure and HLA in healthy donors. PCR employed 60 Vbeta and 13 Jbeta primers. Using immunoSEQ multiplex PCR, the repertoire was profiled, and TCRdb retains in-frame clones only, with some absent. The data show roughly 110,000 clones, about four fifths seen once. Study results and caveats: The majority of TCR sequences were rare, yet some public TCRs appeared in many donors. According to a later analysis, most TCR beta chains associated with CMV appeared HLA-restricted. Some V segments (TRBV6-2 and TRBV6-3 among them) were excluded as indistinguishable.

V gene TRBV7-5 combines with J gene TRBJ2-3; the table names TRBD2, a call not compared with the DNA. TRBV7-5 constitutes a pseudogene. The TCR sequence derives from a man aged 30 to 45 in good health and CMV-seropositive. Sequencing was done on a sample of PBMCs. This CDR3 reads CVRSHPLAVDTQYF. In DNA, the CDR3 is TGTGTCAGAAGCCACCCCCTAGCGGTGGATACGCAGTATTTT.